The clone carrying this TCR beta chain was detected only once. This sample is drawn from a study of T cell responses to AZD1222 COVID-19 vaccine. Assay used: immunoSEQ multiplex PCR; TCRdb lists only in-frame clones, some missing. There are around 100,000 clones in the sample; around 90% occur only once, and 0.95% to 1.5% lies in the top ten. Trimming removed 2 bases from V and 8 bases from J; junction bases left unmatched: 9. Germline assignment: CDR1 SNHLY and CDR2 FYNNEI. The CDR3 is made up of 15 amino acids. The sample here was peripheral blood, taken on day 0 of AZD1222 vaccination. The V and J genes are TRBV2 and TRBJ2-4; the match to TRBD1 covers 7 bases. The receptor comes from an adult in good health. In DNA, the CDR3 is TGTGCCAGCAGTGAACGGGCAGGGGGTATAGACATTCAGTACTTC. This sequence encodes CASSERAGGIDIQYF.